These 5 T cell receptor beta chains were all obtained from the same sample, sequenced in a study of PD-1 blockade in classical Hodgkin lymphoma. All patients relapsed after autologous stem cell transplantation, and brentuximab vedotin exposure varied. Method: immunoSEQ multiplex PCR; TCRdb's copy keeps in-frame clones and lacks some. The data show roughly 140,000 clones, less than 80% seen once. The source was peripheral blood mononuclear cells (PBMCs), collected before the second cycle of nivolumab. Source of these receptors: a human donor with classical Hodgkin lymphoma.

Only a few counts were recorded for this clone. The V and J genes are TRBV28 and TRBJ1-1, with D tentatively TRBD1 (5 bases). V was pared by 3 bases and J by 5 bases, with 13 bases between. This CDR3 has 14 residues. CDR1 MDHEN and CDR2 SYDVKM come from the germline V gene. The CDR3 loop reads CASSFWRRGTEAFF. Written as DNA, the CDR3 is TGTGCCAGCAGTTTTTGGCGGCGGGGGACTGAAGCTTTCTTT.

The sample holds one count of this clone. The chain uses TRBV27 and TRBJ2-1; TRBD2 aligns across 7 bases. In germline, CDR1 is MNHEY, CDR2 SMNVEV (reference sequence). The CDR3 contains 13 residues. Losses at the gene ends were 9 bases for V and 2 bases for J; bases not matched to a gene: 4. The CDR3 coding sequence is TGTGCCAGTAGGGAGGGCCCCTACAATGAGCAGTTCTTC. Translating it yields CASREGPYNEQFF.

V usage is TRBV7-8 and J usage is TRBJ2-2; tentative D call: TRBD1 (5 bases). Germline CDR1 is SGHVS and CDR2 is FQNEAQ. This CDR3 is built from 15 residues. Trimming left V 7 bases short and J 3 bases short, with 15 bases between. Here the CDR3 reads CASNLITGYTGELFF. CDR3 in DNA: TGTGCCAGCAACCTTATAACAGGATACACCGGGGAGCTGTTTTTT. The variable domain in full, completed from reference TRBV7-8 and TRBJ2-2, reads GAGVSQSPRYKVAKRGQDVALRCDPISGHVSLFWYQQALGQGPEFLTYFQNEAQLDKSGLPSDRFFAERPEGSVSTLKIQRTQQEDSAVYLCASNLITGYTGELFFGEGSRLTVL.

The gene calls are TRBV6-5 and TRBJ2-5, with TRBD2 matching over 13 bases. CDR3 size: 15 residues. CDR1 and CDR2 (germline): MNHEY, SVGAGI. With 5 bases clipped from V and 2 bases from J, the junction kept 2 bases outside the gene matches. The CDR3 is CASSPTSGGQETQYF. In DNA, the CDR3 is TGTGCCAGCAGTCCGACTAGCGGGGGGCAAGAGACCCAGTACTTC.

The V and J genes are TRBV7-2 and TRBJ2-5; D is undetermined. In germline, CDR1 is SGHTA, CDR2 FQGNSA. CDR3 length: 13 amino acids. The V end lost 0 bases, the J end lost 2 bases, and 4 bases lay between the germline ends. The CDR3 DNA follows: TGTGCCAGCAGCTTAGCGGCACAAGAGACCCAGTACTTC. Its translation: CASSLAAQETQYF.